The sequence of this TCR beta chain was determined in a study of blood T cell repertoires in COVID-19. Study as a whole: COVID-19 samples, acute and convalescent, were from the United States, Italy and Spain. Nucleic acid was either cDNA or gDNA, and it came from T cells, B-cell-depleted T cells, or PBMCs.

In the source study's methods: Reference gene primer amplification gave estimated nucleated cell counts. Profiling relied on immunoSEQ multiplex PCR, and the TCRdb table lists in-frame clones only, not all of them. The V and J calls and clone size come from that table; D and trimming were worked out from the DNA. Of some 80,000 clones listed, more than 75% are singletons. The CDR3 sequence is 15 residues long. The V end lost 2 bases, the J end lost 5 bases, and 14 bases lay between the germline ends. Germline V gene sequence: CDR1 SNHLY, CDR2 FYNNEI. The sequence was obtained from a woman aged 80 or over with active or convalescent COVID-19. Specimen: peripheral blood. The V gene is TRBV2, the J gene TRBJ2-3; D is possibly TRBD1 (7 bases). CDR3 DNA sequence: TGTGCCAGCAGTGAACTTACAGGGGAGGTAGATACGCAGTATTTT. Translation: CASSELTGEVDTQYF.